The sample holds a few counts of the clone carrying this T cell receptor beta chain. The data originate from a study of blood T cell repertoires in COVID-19. On the study more broadly: Spain, Italy and the United States supplied samples that represented acute and convalescent COVID-19. From T cells, B-cell-depleted T cells, or PBMCs came the material, which was cDNA or gDNA.

Under the authors' procedure: Cell counts per sample came from amplifying reference gene primers. The repertoire was sequenced with immunoSEQ multiplex PCR; TCRdb's copy has only in-frame clones and lacks some. V and J calls and clone size are as listed in that table; D and trimming were resolved from the DNA. The table includes some 40,000 clones, about 91% detected once. Germline CDR1 is GTSNPN and CDR2 is SVGIG (reference sequence). The CDR3 extends over 14 amino acids. V gave up 2 bases and J gave up 5 bases, with 15 bases separating them. The V and J genes are TRBV30 and TRBJ1-2, with D uncertain. This TCR was recovered from a woman of 80 years or more with acute or convalescent COVID-19. Sequencing was performed on peripheral blood. This CDR3 reads CAWSPGGSSYGYTF. For the CDR3, the DNA is TGTGCCTGGAGTCCGGGTGGCAGTTCGTATGGCTACACCTTC.